This paragraph reports one TCR beta chain. The same CDR3 arises from other DNA sequences in this sample as well. PCR amplification relied on 60 Vbeta primers (plus 13 Jbeta primers). Some clones are missing from TCRdb's copy, which holds only in-frame ones; the method was immunoSEQ multiplex PCR. The repertoire holds about 150,000 clones, with approximately 80% as singletons. This entry is derived from a study of cytomegalovirus exposure and HLA in healthy donors. The CDR3 contains 14 residues. V was clipped by 4 bases and J by 4 bases, with 11 bases between them. Looked up from germline, CDR1 is SEHNR and CDR2 is FQNEAQ (reference sequence).

This clonotype was sampled from a man younger than 45 in good health and CMV-seronegative. This chain joins TRBV7-9 and TRBJ1-5; the D gene is possibly TRBD1 (6 bases). The sequenced material came from PBMCs. The CDR3 bases are TGTGCCAGCAGCTCCCAAGGGGGAAATCAGCCCCAGCATTTT. This translates into CASSSQGGNQPQHF.